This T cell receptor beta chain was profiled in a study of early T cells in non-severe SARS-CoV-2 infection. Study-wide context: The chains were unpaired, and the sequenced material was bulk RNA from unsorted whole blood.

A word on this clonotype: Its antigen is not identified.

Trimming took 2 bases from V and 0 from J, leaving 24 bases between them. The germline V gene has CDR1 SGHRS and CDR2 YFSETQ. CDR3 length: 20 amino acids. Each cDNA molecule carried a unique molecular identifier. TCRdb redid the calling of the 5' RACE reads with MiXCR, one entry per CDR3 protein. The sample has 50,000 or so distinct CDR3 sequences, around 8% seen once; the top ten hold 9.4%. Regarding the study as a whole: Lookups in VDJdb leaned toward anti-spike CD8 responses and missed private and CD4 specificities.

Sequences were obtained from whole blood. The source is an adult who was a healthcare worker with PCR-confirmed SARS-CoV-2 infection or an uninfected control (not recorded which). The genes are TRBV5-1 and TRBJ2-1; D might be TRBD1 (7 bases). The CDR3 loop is CASSFPATGEASPSYNEQFF. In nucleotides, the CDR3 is TGCGCCAGCAGCTTTCCCGCCACAGGGGAGGCCAGTCCCTCCTACAATGAGCAGTTCTTC.